These T cell receptor beta chains were read from a single sample in a study of T cell responses to AZD1222 COVID-19 vaccine. Data came from immunoSEQ multiplex PCR; TCRdb stores just in-frame clones and leaves some out. The data contain around 120,000 clones, around 84% of them singletons. The material sequenced was peripheral blood, taken on day 0 of AZD1222 vaccination. Every receptor here comes from an adult in good health. Each CDR3 is given with its conserved first and last residue. The order of the fields is D gene, J gene, V gene, clone size, CDR3 DNA, CDR3 protein. A D gene is named only where the DNA matches it firmly. Rows may omit the clone size; those that give it use once, few, many or a size class.

- | TRBJ1-1 | TRBV19 | once | TGTGCCAGTAGAATCGGTGGGGGAAGCGCTGAAGCTTTCTTT | CASRIGGGSAEAFF
TRBD1 | TRBJ1-2 | TRBV19 | - | TGTGCCAGTAGTACCGGACAGGCGCTAAACTATGGCTACACCTTC | CASSTGQALNYGYTF
TRBD1 | TRBJ1-6 | TRBV7-2 | few | TGTGCCAGCAGCCCGGGGGGGACAGGGGATCTGTCCCTCCACTTT | CASSPGGTGDLSLHF
TRBD1 | TRBJ1-6 | TRBV19 | once | TGTGCCAGTAGTACGCCCGAGGGGGCGATGAGTTCACCCCTCCACTTT | CASSTPEGAMSSPLHF
- | TRBJ1-1 | TRBV18 | - | TGTGCCAGCTCACCAGGGGATAGGGACACTGAAGCTTTCTTT | CASSPGDRDTEAFF
- | TRBJ2-1 | TRBV6-1 | - | TGTGCCAGCAGTGGACAGTCAAGCATCTCCTACAATGAGCAGTTCTTC | CASSGQSSISYNEQFF
- | TRBJ1-1 | TRBV15 | - | TGTGCCACCAGCAGAGCCTTGAACACTGAAGCTTTCTTT | CATSRALNTEAFF
- | TRBJ1-4 | TRBV24-1 | medium-sized | TGTGCCACCAGTGATTTGCTCCGCGGTCAGCAGTGGGCTGAAAAACTGTTTTTT | CATSDLLRGQQWAEKLFF
- | TRBJ1-3 | TRBV3-1/TRBV3-2 | - | TGTGCCAGCAGCCACGCATCGGGTTCTGGAAACACCATATATTTT | CASSHASGSGNTIYF
- | TRBJ2-5 | TRBV3-1/TRBV3-2 | - | TGTGCCAGCAGCTACCGCTTAGACGGGGCATGGGGGGAGACCCAGTACTTC | CASSYRLDGAWGETQYF
- | TRBJ2-1 | TRBV29-1 | - | TGCAGCTCCCCCCGGGACAACTACAATGAGCAGTTCTTC | CSSPRDNYNEQFF
TRBD1 | TRBJ1-5 | TRBV10-2 | few | TGCGCCAGCAAACAGGGGACGAGCAATCAGCCCCAGCATTTT | CASKQGTSNQPQHF
TRBD1 | TRBJ2-7 | TRBV5-5 | - | TGTGCCAGCAGCTTGGAGGGGGCCTCCTACGAGCAGTACTTC | CASSLEGASYEQYF
- | TRBJ2-5 | TRBV11-3 | - | TGTGCCAGCAGCTTAACGACCAGTGGAGTTTGGGAGACCCAGTACTTC | CASSLTTSGVWETQYF
TRBD2 | TRBJ2-1 | TRBV28 | - | TGTGCCAGCAGTCCCTCTCGAGGGAGGGGCCGGTTCTTC | CASSPSRGRGRFF
TRBD1 | TRBJ2-7 | TRBV5-5 | - | TGTGCCAGCAGCCTGCCGACAGGGTTGAAAGACGAGCAGTACTTC | CASSLPTGLKDEQYF
- | TRBJ1-1 | TRBV7-3 | few | TGTGCCAGCAGCTTTGGCGGTCTGAACACTGAAGCTTTCTTT | CASSFGGLNTEAFF
TRBD2 | TRBJ2-1 | TRBV19 | - | TGTGCCAGTAGTATGCGGGGACTAGCGGGGGCTAATGAGCAGTTCTTC | CASSMRGLAGANEQFF
TRBD1 | TRBJ1-4 | TRBV29-1 | - | TGCAGCGTTGTAGGAGGGACAGCTAATGAAAAACTGTTTTTT | CSVVGGTANEKLFF
- | TRBJ2-1 | TRBV13 | many | TGTGCCAGCAGCTTACCTAGGGGTCGAGATTTCAATGAGCAGTTCTTC | CASSLPRGRDFNEQFF
- | TRBJ2-5 | TRBV12-5 | - | TGTGCTAGTACTCCCGACGGGGAGACCCAGTACTTC | CASTPDGETQYF
TRBD1 | TRBJ1-5 | TRBV6-2/TRBV6-3 | - | TGTGCCAGCAGCCGCCCCAGGGGGATTAGCAATCAGCCCCAGCATTTT | CASSRPRGISNQPQHF
- | TRBJ1-1 | TRBV19 | once | TGTGCCAGTAGGGTCGCTCCGTTCTTAGGCACTGAAGCTTTCTTT | CASRVAPFLGTEAFF
- | TRBJ2-3 | TRBV30 | - | TGTGCCTGGAGTGGCGACGGAGGGGATACGCAGTATTTT | CAWSGDGGDTQYF
TRBD2 | TRBJ2-1 | TRBV3-1/TRBV3-2 | - | TGTGCCAGCAGCTTAACGGGGGGGGCCTATGAGCAGTTCTTC | CASSLTGGAYEQFF
- | TRBJ2-3 | TRBV19 | - | TGTGCCAGTAGTATATCCGGGCCCCGGGGAGATACGCAGTATTTT | CASSISGPRGDTQYF
TRBD1 | TRBJ1-2 | TRBV6-4 | once | TGTGCCAGCAGTGACTTAACCGGGACAGGGTCGTATGGCTACACCTTC | CASSDLTGTGSYGYTF
- | TRBJ1-2 | TRBV4-1 | - | TGCGCCAGCGGGGGCGCGGCAGCTGGCTACACCTTC | CASGGAAAGYTF
TRBD1 | TRBJ2-7 | TRBV30 | - | TGTGCCTGGACTAGGACAGGAAACTACGAGCAGTACTTC | CAWTRTGNYEQYF
- | TRBJ1-3 | TRBV7-2 | - | TGTGCCAGCAGCTTAGTCGGGGGCATGGGCGGAAACACCATATATTTT | CASSLVGGMGGNTIYF
- | TRBJ2-1 | TRBV19 | - | TGTGCCAGTAGTCCCCTGAGCTCCTACAATGAGCAGTTCTTC | CASSPLSSYNEQFF
- | TRBJ1-6 | TRBV19 | - | TGTGCCTCCCAAGCGACAGCAAGCTCCTATAATTCACCCCTCCACTTT | CASQATASSYNSPLHF
TRBD1 | TRBJ2-5 | TRBV24-1 | - | TGTGCCACCAGTGATTACCGGGACAGGGGGCAAGAGACCCAGTACTTC | CATSDYRDRGQETQYF
- | TRBJ2-1 | TRBV6-5 | - | TGTGCCAGCAGCCGGAACAGGGTTGAGCAGTTCTTC | CASSRNRVEQFF
- | TRBJ2-7 | TRBV11-2 | - | TGTGCCAGCAGCCTAAGCGGCAGCTACGAGCAGTACTTC | CASSLSGSYEQYF
- | TRBJ1-3 | TRBV30 | - | TGTGCCTGGAGTACAGGCTCTGGAAACACCATATATTTT | CAWSTGSGNTIYF
TRBD1 | TRBJ2-5 | TRBV19 | - | TGTGCCAGTAAAGGGGTAGGACAGGGATGGGAGACCCAGTACTTC | CASKGVGQGWETQYF
TRBD1 | TRBJ2-5 | TRBV4-3 | - | TGCGCCAGCAGCCAAGGGAGACAGGGGATCATCCAAGAGACCCAGTACTTC | CASSQGRQGIIQETQYF
- | TRBJ1-2 | TRBV5-1 | - | TGCGCCAGCAGCTTTGGGGGGGACCTCTATGGCTACACCTTC | CASSFGGDLYGYTF
- | TRBJ2-7 | TRBV5-6 | - | TGTGCCAGCAGCCTGACGCGGGGCCCCGTCCCCTACGAGCAGTACTTC | CASSLTRGPVPYEQYF
TRBD1 | TRBJ1-5 | TRBV7-2 | - | TGTGCCAGCAGCGGACAGGGGGGCAATCAGCCCCAGCATTTT | CASSGQGGNQPQHF
- | TRBJ2-7 | TRBV19 | - | TGTGCCAGTAGTGCGACGGCAGGGGGGCGCTACGAGCAGTACTTC | CASSATAGGRYEQYF
- | TRBJ2-1 | TRBV7-8 | few | TGTGCCAGCAGCCCGCGACTAGAGGGGGCACACAATGAGCAGTTCTTC | CASSPRLEGAHNEQFF
TRBD1 | TRBJ2-7 | TRBV6-5 | - | TGTGCCAGCAGTTACGACAGGGCCACTTCCTACGAGCAGTACTTC | CASSYDRATSYEQYF
- | TRBJ2-7 | TRBV30 | many | TGTGCCTGGAGACAGGGTGTCAACGAGCAGTACTTC | CAWRQGVNEQYF
- | TRBJ2-1 | TRBV25-1 | - | TGTGCCAGCAGTGATTCTGGGGGTAACGGTATCAATGAGCAGTTCTTC | CASSDSGGNGINEQFF
TRBD2 | TRBJ2-5 | TRBV10-3 | - | TGTGCCATCAGTGAGGGTAGCGGGGGACACCAAGAGACCCAGTACTTC | CAISEGSGGHQETQYF
- | TRBJ1-2 | TRBV28 | - | TGTGCCAGCGGTGGCTATGATAGGGGCAATGGCTACACCTTC | CASGGYDRGNGYTF
- | TRBJ2-5 | TRBV23-1 | - | TGCGCCAGCAGCCTTCAATCGGCCCTGAGACAGCGCCCAGAGACCCAGTACTTC | CASSLQSALRQRPETQYF
- | TRBJ1-2 | TRBV9 | few | TGTGCCAGCAGCACCCCTCGCGGGGGCCGGGGCTACACCTTC | CASSTPRGGRGYTF
- | TRBJ2-3 | TRBV7-8 | - | TGTGCCAGCAGCGTTGAGCGGCACACAGATACGCAGTATTTT | CASSVERHTDTQYF
- | TRBJ1-1 | TRBV28 | - | TGTGCCAGCAGGGGGGGTAGGCGTACTGAAGCTTTCTTT | CASRGGRRTEAFF
- | TRBJ2-7 | TRBV5-1 | - | TGCGCCAGCAGCTTGGCCGTCCAGGGTCCCTCTTCCTACGAGCAGTACTTC | CASSLAVQGPSSYEQYF